This TCR beta chain was found in a study of shared clonotypes between healthy human individuals (dated by TCRdb to 2019 to 2021). Some background on the complete study: Three men and two women, aged 18 to 49 years, made up the cohort. For each donor, CD4 naive and CD4 memory were each run on three plates, CD8 naive on two plates, and CD8 memory on one plate. To estimate repertoire size and how much clonotype sharing occurs between individuals, the study deeply sequenced the blood TCR repertoires of five healthy adults. Different laboratories and diverse techniques were used to prepare libraries and sequence TCR repertoires, to increase sequencing depth and limit assay-specific biases. Leukapheresis yielded between about 0.9 and 9.5 billion PBMCs per donor. Points the paper makes about the study in general: Because the study included a small number of donors, the genetic and exposure-history diversity represented was limited. Incomplete sequencing was indicated by rarefaction of sorted-subset datasets, despite the large sequencing depth. Naive subsets generally had larger estimated clonotype richness than memory subsets. Based on pairwise subsampling, the degree of clonotype sharing among donors was expected to be affected by sequencing depth. Sampling was restricted to blood, and TCR repertoires in tissues likely differ from the TCR repertoires found in blood. Compared with non-shared clonotypes, clonotypes shared by all four sorted-subset donors had higher generation probabilities. About 5% of naive CD4, 3.5% of naive CD8, approximately 2% of memory CD4, and about 0.4% of memory CD8 clonotypes were shared across a few donors.

Using the deep immunoSEQ assay, multiplex PCR amplified TCR CDR3 regions from genomic DNA. For each cell subset, the extracted genomic DNA was distributed evenly across all wells of several immunoSEQ 96-well plates, and each plate served as one replicate. For sorted subsets, each replicate PCR was loaded with approximately 200 ng genomic DNA, equivalent to approximately 33,000 T cell genomes. The purified libraries were quantified using a Qubit 3.0 fluorometer, sized with a Bioanalyzer 2100, and then quantified again using the KAPA Library Quantification kit. Each immunoSEQ 96-well plate was sequenced on its own single-read 150-cycle Illumina NextSeq 550 flow cell. The published analysis was carried out like this. The immunoSEQ output contained only junctional sequences without quality scores, so filtering could not match that applied to full-length reads. Sequences were annotated with PyIR, a Python wrapper for IgBLAST v1.9, and V/J genes and CDR3 were assigned using IMGT germline references. Reads with weak V/J assignments (E-value above 1e-6), missing CDR3, stop codons, out-of-frame junctions, or ambiguous translated residues were removed. V3J clonotypes were defined by identical inferred V gene, J gene, and CDR3 amino acid sequence. Percentage overlap between repertoires was computed as shared unique clonotypes divided by the size of the smaller repertoire. Richness of each repertoire was evaluated using RTK rarefaction, the Chao1 estimator, and Recon v2.1 estimates of unobserved clonotypes. OLGA was used to compute generation probabilities for all TCRbeta clonotypes that the gDNA method yielded from a handful of donors. TCRdb carries this immuneACCESS record with in-frame sequences only. Its versions omit some clonotypes, under half of them owing to an unresolved V gene in the studies checked, with the rest unexplained. The V and J calls and the clone size are those of that table, but D and trimming were determined from the DNA. For this sample the table gives millions of clones, of which less than 95% were detected only once. Roughly 1% of the sample rests with the top ten.

CD8 naive samples were CD45RO-negative cells positively selected for CCR7, giving a CD45RA+CCR7+ population that excluded TemRA cells. The donors were healthy, HIV-negative adults who had no recently reported acute infections or vaccinations. Every donor was a Caucasian adult residing in Nashville, Tennessee, USA. Blood was obtained by leukapheresis, after which PBMCs were separated by Ficoll-Histopaque density gradient centrifugation and cryopreserved in liquid nitrogen vapor phase. Analytical flow cytometry was used to check the purity and quantity of every magnetically sorted T cell population. Genomic DNA was isolated from each sorted fraction and quantified by UV absorbance on a Nanodrop 2000c. For this chain, trimming is 3 bases at the V end and 4 bases at the J end, and the number of junction bases without a gene match is 4. CDR1 and CDR2 are drawn from the germline V gene (reference sequence): GTSNPN, SVGIG. The CDR3 numbers 14 residues from cysteine through phenylalanine. The kept DNA is CDR3 alone, 42 bases in frame from the first base.

Points on this clone: The target of this receptor is not known. Per-nucleotide qualities are absent, and no much larger clonotype sits a single base away.

This sequence uses TRBV30 and TRBJ2-1, and TRBD2 aligns with 9 junction nucleotides. Sequenced material: naive CD8+ T cells sorted from blood. Per the publication, the cell subset or site label means: CD45RA+CCR7+. This TCR derives from a man between 18 and 35 years old in good health. This receptor has the CDR3 CAWRREGQYNEQFF. The DNA is as follows: TGTGCCTGGAGGCGGGAGGGTCAATACAATGAGCAGTTCTTC.